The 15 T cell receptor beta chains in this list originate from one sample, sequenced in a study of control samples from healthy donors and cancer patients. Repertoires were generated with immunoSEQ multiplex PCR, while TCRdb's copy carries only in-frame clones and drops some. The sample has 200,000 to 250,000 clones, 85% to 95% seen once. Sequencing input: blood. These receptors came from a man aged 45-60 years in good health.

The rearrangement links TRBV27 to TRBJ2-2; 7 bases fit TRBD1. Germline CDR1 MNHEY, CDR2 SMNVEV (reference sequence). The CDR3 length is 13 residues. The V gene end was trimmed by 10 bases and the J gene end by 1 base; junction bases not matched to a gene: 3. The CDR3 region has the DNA TGTGCCACTAGACAGGGGAACACCGGGGAGCTGTTTTTT. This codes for CATRQGNTGELFF.

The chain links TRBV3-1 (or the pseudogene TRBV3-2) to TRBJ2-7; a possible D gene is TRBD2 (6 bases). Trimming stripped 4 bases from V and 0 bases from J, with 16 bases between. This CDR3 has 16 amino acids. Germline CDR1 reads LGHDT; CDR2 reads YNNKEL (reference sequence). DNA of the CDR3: TGTGCCAGCAGCCTCGGTCTGGCGGGGAACTCCTACGAGCAGTACTTC. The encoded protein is CASSLGLAGNSYEQYF.

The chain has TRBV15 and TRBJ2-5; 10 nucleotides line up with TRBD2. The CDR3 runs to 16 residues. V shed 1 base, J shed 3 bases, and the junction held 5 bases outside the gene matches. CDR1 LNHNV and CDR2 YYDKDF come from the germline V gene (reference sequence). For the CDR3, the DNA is TGTGCCACCAGCAGAGTCAGCGGGGGGGACAAAGAGACCCAGTACTTC. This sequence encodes CATSRVSGGDKETQYF. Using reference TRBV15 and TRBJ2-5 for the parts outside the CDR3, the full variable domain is DAMVIQNPRYQVTQFGKPVTLSCSQTLNHNVMYWYQQKSSQAPKLLFHYYDKDFNNEADTPDNFQSRRPNTSFCFLDIRSPGLGDTAMYLCATSRVSGGDKETQYFGPGTRLLVL.

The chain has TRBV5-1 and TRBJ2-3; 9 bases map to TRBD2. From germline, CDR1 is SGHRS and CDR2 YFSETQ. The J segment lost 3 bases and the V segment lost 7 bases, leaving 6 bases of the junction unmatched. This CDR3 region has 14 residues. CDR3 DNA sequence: TGCGCCAGCGCTGCTAGCGGGGTGACAGATACGCAGTATTTT. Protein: CASAASGVTDTQYF.

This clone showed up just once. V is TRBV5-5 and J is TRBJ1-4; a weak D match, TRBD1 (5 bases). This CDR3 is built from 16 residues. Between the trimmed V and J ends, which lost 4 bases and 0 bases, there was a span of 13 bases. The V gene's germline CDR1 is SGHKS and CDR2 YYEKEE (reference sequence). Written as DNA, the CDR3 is TGTGCCAGCAGCCAGGACATTTCTGCAACTAATGAAAAACTGTTTTTT. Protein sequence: CASSQDISATNEKLFF.

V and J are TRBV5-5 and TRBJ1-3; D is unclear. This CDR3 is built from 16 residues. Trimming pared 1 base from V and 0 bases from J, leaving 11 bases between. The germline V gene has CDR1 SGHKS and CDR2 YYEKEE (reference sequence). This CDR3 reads CASSLLHLISGNTIYF. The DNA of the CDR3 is TGTGCCAGCAGCTTGTTGCATTTGATCTCTGGAAACACCATATATTTT.

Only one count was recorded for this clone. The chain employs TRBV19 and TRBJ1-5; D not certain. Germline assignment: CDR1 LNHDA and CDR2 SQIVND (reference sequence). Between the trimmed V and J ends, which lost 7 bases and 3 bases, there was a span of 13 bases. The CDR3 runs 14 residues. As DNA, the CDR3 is TGTGCCAGTAAACTCGGGCAATTCAATCAGCCCCAGCATTTT. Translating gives CASKLGQFNQPQHF.

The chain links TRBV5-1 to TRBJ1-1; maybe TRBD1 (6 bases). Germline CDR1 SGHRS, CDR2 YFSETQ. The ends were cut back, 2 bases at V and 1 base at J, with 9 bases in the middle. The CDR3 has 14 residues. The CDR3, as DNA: TGCGCCAGCAGCTTTCCGGGACAGAACACTGAAGCTTTCTTT. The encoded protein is CASSFPGQNTEAFF.

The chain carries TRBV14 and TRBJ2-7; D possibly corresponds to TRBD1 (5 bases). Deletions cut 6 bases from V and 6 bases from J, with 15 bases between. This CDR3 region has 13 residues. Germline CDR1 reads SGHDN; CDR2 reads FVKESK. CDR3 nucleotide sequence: TGTGCCAGCAGTGTAGACGTTGGGGCCGAGCAGTACTTC. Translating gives CASSVDVGAEQYF.

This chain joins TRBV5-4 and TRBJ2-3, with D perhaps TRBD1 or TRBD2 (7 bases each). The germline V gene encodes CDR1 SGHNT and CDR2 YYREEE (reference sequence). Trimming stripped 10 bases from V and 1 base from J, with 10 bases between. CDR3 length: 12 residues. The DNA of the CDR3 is TGTGCCGCAGGGGGGGGCACAGATACGCAGTATTTT. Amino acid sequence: CAAGGGTDTQYF.

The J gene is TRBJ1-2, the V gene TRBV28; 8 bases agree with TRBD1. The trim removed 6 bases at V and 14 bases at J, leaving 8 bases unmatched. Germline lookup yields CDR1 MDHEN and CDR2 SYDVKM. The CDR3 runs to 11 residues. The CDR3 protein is CASSGQGWVTF. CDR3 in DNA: TGTGCCAGCAGCGGACAGGGTTGGGTAACCTTC.

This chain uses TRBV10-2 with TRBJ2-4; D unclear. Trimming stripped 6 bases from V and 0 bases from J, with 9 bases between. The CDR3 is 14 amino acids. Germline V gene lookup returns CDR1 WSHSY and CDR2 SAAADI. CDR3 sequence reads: CASRQPGAKNIQYF. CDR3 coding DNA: TGCGCCAGCAGGCAACCTGGAGCCAAAAACATTCAGTACTTC.

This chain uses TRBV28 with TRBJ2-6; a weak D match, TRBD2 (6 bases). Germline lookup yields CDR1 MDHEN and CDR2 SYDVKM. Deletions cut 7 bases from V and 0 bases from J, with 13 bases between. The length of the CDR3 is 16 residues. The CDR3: CASTPRGISGANVLTF. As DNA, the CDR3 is TGTGCCAGCACTCCCCGGGGGATCTCTGGGGCCAACGTCCTGACTTTC.

The CDR3 DNA is TGTGCCAGCAGCGCTCTAGGCCCCAACACCGGGGAGCTGTTTTTT. This sequence encodes CASSALGPNTGELFF. The chain joins TRBV9 to TRBJ2-2; D is undetermined. Germline V gene sequence: CDR1 SGDLS, CDR2 YYNGEE. Deletions cut 3 bases from V and 2 bases from J, with 11 bases between. The CDR3 spans 15 residues.

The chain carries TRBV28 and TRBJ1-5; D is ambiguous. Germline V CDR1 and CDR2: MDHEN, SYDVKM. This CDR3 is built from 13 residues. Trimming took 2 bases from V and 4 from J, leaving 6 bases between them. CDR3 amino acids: CASSLVGNQPQHF. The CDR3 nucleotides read TGTGCCAGCAGTTTAGTTGGAAATCAGCCCCAGCATTTT.